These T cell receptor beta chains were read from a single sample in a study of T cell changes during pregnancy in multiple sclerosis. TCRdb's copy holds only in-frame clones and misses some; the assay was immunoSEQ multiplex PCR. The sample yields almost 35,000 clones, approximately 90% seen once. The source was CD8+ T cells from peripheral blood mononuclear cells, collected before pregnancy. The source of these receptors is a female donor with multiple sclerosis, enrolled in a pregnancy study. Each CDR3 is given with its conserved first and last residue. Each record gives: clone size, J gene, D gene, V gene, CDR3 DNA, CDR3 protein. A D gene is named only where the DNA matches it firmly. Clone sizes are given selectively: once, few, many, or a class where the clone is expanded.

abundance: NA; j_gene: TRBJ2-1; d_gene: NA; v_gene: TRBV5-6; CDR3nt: TGTGCCAGCAGCTGGGGGACAAATTACAATGAGCAGTTCTTC; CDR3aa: CASSWGTNYNEQFF
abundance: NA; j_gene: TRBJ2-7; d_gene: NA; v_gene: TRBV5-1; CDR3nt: TGCGCCAGCAGCTTGGGCCTAAACTACGAGCAGTACTTC; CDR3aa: CASSLGLNYEQYF
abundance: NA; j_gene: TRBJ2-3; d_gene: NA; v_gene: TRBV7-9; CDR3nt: TGTGCCACCGATCTTGACATTAGCACAGATACGCAGTATTTT; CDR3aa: CATDLDISTDTQYF
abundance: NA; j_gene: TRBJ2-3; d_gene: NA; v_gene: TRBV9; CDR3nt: TGTGCCAGCAGCCCCGGGTGGAGACCTAGCACAGATACGCAGTATTTT; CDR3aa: CASSPGWRPSTDTQYF
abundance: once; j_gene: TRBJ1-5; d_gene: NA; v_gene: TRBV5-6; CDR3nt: TGTGCCAGCAGCTTGGCTGGGCAGTATAGCAATCAGCCCCAGCATTTT; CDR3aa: CASSLAGQYSNQPQHF
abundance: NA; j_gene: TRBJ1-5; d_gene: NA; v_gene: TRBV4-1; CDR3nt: TGCGCCAGCAGCCGAATGGAGGGCAATCAGCCCCAGCATTTT; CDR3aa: CASSRMEGNQPQHF
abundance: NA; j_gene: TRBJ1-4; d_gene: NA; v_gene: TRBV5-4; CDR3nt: TGTGCCAGCAGCTTGGAAGGCGGGTATGAAAAACTGTTTTTT; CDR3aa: CASSLEGGYEKLFF
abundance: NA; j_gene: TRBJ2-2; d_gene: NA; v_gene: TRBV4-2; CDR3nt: TGTGCCAGCAGCCAAGACGTCCAGGGTATCTTGTTCAGGCTGTTTTTT; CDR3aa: CASSQDVQGILFRLFF
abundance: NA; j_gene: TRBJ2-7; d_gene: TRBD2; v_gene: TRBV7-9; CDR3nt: TGTGCCAGCAGTTATACTAGCGGGAGTCTGACCTACGAGCAGTACTTC; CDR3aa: CASSYTSGSLTYEQYF
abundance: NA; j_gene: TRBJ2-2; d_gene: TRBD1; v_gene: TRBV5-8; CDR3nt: TGTGCCAGCGGACAGGGGATTACCGGGGAGCTGTTTTTT; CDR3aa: CASGQGITGELFF
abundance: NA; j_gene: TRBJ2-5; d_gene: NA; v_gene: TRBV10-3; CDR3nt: TGTGCTCCCCGCCAGGCCATTCCGCCAGGACAAGAGACCCAGTACTTC; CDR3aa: CAPRQAIPPGQETQYF
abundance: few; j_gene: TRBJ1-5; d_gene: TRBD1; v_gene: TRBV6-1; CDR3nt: TGTGCCAGCAGTGACAGACAGGGAGATACGGCTCAGCCCCAGCATTTT; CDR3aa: CASSDRQGDTAQPQHF
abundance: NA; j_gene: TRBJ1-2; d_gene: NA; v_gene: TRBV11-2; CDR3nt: TGTGCCAGCAGCTTAGCCCTTGGGGCAGACCCTAACTATGGCTACACCTTC; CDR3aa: CASSLALGADPNYGYTF
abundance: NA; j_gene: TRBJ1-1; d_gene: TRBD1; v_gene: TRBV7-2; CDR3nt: TGTGCCAGCAGCCCCGCAGGGGGCATGAACACTGAAGCTTTCTTT; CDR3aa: CASSPAGGMNTEAFF
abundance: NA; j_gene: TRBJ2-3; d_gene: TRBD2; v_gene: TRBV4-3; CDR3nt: TGCGCCAGCAGCCAAGATGCGGGGGGGAGCACAGATACGCAGTATTTT; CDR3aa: CASSQDAGGSTDTQYF
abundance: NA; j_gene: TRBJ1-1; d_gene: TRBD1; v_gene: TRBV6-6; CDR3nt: TGTGCCAGCAGTTACTTCCGACAGGGCACTGAAGCTTTCTTT; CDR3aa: CASSYFRQGTEAFF
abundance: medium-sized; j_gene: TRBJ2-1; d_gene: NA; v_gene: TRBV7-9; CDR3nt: TGTGCCAGCAGCTTTGACTCCCCGGCCTACAATGAGCAGTTCTTC; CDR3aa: CASSFDSPAYNEQFF
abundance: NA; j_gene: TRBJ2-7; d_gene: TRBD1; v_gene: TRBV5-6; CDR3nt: TGTGCCAGCAGCGGGTTGACAGGCGGGGACAGGGCGGTCAACTACGAGCAGTACTTC; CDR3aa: CASSGLTGGDRAVNYEQYF
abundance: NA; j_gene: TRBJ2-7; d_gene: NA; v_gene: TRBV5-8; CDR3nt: TGTGCCAGCAGCTTGCGCGGCCAAACCTACGAGCAGTACTTC; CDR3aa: CASSLRGQTYEQYF
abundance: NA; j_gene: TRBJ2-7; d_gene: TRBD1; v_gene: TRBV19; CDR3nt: TGTGCCAGTAGTCCCGGGACAGGGGCCTACGAGCAGTACTTC; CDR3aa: CASSPGTGAYEQYF
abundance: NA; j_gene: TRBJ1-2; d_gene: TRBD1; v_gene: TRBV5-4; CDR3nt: TGTGCCAGCAGCGCAGCACAGGGGATCAGCTATGGCTACACCTTC; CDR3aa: CASSAAQGISYGYTF
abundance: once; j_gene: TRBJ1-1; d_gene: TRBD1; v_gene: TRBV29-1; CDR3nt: TGCAGCGTTCACTGGACAGGGGCGAACACTGAAGCTTTCTTT; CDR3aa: CSVHWTGANTEAFF
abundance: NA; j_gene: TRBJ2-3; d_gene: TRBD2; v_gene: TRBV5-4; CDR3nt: TGTGCCAGCAGCGAGGGGACTAGCGGAAGCACAGATACGCAGTATTTT; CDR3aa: CASSEGTSGSTDTQYF
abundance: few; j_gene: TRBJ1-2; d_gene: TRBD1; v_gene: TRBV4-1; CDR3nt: TGCGCCAGCAGCCCGAAACAGGGGGCTAACTATGGCTACACCTTC; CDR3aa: CASSPKQGANYGYTF
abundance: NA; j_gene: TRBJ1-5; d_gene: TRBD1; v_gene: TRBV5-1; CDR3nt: TGCGCCAGCAGCTTGGGACAGGGGGATCAGCCCCAGCATTTT; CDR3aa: CASSLGQGDQPQHF
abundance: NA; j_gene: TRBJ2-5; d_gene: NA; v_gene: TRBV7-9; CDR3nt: TGTGCCAGCAGCTTTGGAGGGGAGACCCAGTACTTC; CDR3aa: CASSFGGETQYF
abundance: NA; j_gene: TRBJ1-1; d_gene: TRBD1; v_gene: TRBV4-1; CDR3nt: TGCGCCAGCAGCCAGGGGACAGGCTCGTTCACTGAAGCTTTCTTT; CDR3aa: CASSQGTGSFTEAFF
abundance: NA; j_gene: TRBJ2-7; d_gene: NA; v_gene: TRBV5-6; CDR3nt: TGTGCCAGCAGCTCGTACGCTACCTACGAGCAGTACTTC; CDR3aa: CASSSYATYEQYF
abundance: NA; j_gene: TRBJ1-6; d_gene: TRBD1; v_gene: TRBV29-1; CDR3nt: TGCAGCGTTGAAGTAGAGACAGGGGGATCTCTTACCCTCCACTTT; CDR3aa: CSVEVETGGSLTLHF
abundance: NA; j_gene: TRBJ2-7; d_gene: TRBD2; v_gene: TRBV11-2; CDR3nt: TGTGCCAGCAGCTTAGAACTAGCGGGGGCCTCCTACGAGCAGTACTTC; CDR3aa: CASSLELAGASYEQYF
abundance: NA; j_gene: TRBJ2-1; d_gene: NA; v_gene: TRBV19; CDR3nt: TGTGCCAGTACCTCGCGGTTGCTATTTACTAATGAGCAGTTCTTC; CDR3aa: CASTSRLLFTNEQFF
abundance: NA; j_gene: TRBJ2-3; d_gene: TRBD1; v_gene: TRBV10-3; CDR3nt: TGTGCCATCAGTGGATCGGACAGGGGTAAAGATACGCAGTATTTT; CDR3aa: CAISGSDRGKDTQYF
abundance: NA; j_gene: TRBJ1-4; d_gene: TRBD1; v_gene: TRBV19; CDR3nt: TGTGCCAGTAGTATGGGTTGGTCGAGACAGGGTAATTACGATTTGGAAAAACTGTTTTTT; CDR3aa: CASSMGWSRQGNYDLEKLFF
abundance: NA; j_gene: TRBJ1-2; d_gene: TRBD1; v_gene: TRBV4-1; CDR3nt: TGCGCCAGCAGCCAGTCGGGACAGGGTGTTTGGGGCTACACCTTC; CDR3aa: CASSQSGQGVWGYTF
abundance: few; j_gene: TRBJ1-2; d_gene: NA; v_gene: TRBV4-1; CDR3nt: TGCGCCAGCAGCCAGGACACCAACTATGGCTACACCTTC; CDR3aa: CASSQDTNYGYTF
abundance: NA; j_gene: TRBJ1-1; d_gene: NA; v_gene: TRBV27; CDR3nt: TGTGCCAGCAGTTTATCCAGGGTTTCTGAAGCTTTCTTT; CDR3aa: CASSLSRVSEAFF
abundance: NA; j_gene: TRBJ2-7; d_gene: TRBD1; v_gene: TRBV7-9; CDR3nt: TGTGCCAGCAGCGGACAGGCCTACGAGCAGTACTTC; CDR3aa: CASSGQAYEQYF
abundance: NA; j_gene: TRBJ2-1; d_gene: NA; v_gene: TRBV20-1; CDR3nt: TGCAGTGCTAGCTTAGCCGATGAGCAGTTCTTC; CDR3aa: CSASLADEQFF
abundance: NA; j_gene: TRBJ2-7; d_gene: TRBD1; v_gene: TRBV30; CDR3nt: TGTGCCTTCCGCCCGACAGGGGGGCTTTCGACCGAGCAGTACTTC; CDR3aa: CAFRPTGGLSTEQYF
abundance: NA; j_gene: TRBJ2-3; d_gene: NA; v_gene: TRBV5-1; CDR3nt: TGCGCCAGCAGCTTAAAGACTAGAGAGGATACGCAGTATTTT; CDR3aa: CASSLKTREDTQYF
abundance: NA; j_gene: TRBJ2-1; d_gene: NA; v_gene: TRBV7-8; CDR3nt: TGTGCCAGCAGCTTGAACACCCTCAATGAGCAGTTCTTC; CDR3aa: CASSLNTLNEQFF
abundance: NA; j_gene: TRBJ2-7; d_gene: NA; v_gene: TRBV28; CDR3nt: TGTGCCAGCAGTTTTTTAGTTTACTACGAGCAGTACTTC; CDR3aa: CASSFLVYYEQYF
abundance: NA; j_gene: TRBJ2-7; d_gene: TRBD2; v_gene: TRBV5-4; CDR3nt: TGTGCCAGCAGCTTGGTGACTAGCGGGAGTTGGAGGTCCTACGAGCAGTACTTC; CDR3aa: CASSLVTSGSWRSYEQYF
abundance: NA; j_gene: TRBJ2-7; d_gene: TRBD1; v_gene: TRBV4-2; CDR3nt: TGTGCCAGCAGTGACGGGACAGGTGGGTACGAGCAGTACTTC; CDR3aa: CASSDGTGGYEQYF
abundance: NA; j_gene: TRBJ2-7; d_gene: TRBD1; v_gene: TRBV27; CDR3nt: TGTGCCAGCAGTTTAGTCGGGACAGGGAGACACGAGCAGTACTTC; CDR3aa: CASSLVGTGRHEQYF
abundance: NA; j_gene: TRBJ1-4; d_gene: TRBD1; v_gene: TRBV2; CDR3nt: TGTGCCAGCAGTGGGTCGGACCGACAGGGGACTAATGAAAAACTGTTTTTT; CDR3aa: CASSGSDRQGTNEKLFF
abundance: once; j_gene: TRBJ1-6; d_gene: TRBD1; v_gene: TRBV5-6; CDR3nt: TGTGCCAGCAGCTTGCCCCGGACAGGTGAAAATTCACCCCTCCACTTT; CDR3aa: CASSLPRTGENSPLHF
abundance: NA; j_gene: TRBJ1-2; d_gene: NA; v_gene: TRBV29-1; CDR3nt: TGCAGCGTCGACAGTATATTTCACTATGGCTACACCTTC; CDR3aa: CSVDSIFHYGYTF